One sample yielded the 7 T cell receptor beta chains listed below, sequenced in a study of post-analysis software for immune sequencing data. Study results and caveats: When patients were compared with controls, a handful of TRBV segments were more frequent, TRBV5-6, TRBV5-1 and TRBV20-1 among them.

For these receptors, no antigen is known. TCR beta libraries were prepared from cDNA with unique molecular identifiers. From the PCR reads, TCRdb called clonotypes with MiXCR, one entry per CDR3 protein. The table has approximately 730,000 distinct CDR3 sequences, around 27% seen once. The material sequenced was blood. These receptor sequences come from a girl between 5 and 17 years old with multiple sclerosis.

The genes are TRBV6-2 or TRBV6-3 and TRBJ2-7; D may be TRBD1 (6 bases). Germline V gives CDR1 MNHEY, CDR2 SVGEGT. V was trimmed by 0 bases and J by 3 bases, leaving 15 bases between them. The CDR3 is 16 residues long. The CDR3 region is CASSYSETGAVYEQYF. For the CDR3, the DNA is TGTGCCAGCAGTTACTCGGAGACAGGAGCCGTCTACGAGCAGTACTTC.

The sample holds a few counts of this clonotype. The CDR3 is CASSLEQDNEQFF. The CDR3 coding sequence is TGTGCCAGCAGCTTAGAACAGGACAATGAGCAGTTCTTC. The gene calls are TRBV7-2 and TRBJ2-1; possible D gene TRBD1, 5 bases. The germline V and J ends were trimmed by 1 base and 5 bases, with 6 bases remaining between them. This CDR3 is built from 13 residues. CDR1 and CDR2 from the germline V gene are SGHTA and FQGNSA.

This clonotype was detected once. The J gene is TRBJ2-5, the V gene TRBV7-9; D remains ambiguous. CDR1 SEHNR and CDR2 FQNEAQ come from the germline V gene (reference sequence). The V end lost 6 bases, the J end lost 5 bases, and 16 bases lay between the germline ends. This CDR3 spans 14 amino acids. The CDR3 sequence: CASRPLANSETQYF. The CDR3 coding sequence is TGTGCCAGCAGACCTTTGGCCAACTCGGAGACCCAGTACTTC.

The CDR3 spells CASSRVQGDGYTF. The CDR3 DNA is TGTGCCAGCAGCCGAGTACAGGGAGACGGCTACACCTTC. The V call is TRBV3-1, the J call TRBJ1-2; tentative D call: TRBD1 (6 bases). V was pared by 4 bases and J by 8 bases, with 14 bases between. From germline, CDR1 is LGHDT and CDR2 YNNKEL (reference sequence). The CDR3 covers 13 residues.

This sequence joins TRBV14 and TRBJ2-1; D remains unclear. The germline gives CDR1 SGHDN, CDR2 FVKESK. This CDR3 spans 14 amino acids. The V end was cut by 1 base, the J end by 3 bases, with 7 bases between. CDR3 region: CASSQGTRYNEQFF. The CDR3 DNA sequence: TGTGCCAGCAGCCAAGGGACCCGCTACAATGAGCAGTTCTTC. Together with reference TRBV14 and TRBJ2-1, the CDR3 gives the full variable domain: EAGVTQFPSHSVIEKGQTVTLRCDPISGHDNLYWYRRVMGKEIKFLLHFVKESKQDESGMPNNRFLAERTGGTYSTLKVQPAELEDSGVYFCASSQGTRYNEQFFGPGTRLTVL.

This chain joins TRBV14 and TRBJ2-1; 7 nucleotides line up with TRBD1. The length of the CDR3 is 12 residues. Unmatched junction bases numbered 8, after V lost 5 bases and J lost 13 bases. CDR1 and CDR2 from the germline V gene are SGHDN and FVKESK. CDR3 region: CASSLTTGPQFF. The CDR3 DNA sequence: TGTGCCAGCAGCTTAACGACAGGGCCCCAGTTCTTC.

The rearrangement links TRBV25-1 to TRBJ2-1; 14 nucleotides line up with TRBD2. With 4 bases clipped from V and 7 bases from J, the junction kept 3 bases outside the gene matches. CDR1 and CDR2 from the germline V gene are MGHDK and SYGVNS. This CDR3 contains 15 residues. CDR3 amino acids: CASSGGTSGGNEQFF. Written as DNA, the CDR3 is TGTGCCAGCAGTGGAGGGACTAGCGGGGGAAATGAGCAGTTCTTC.